This T cell receptor (beta chain) was captured in a study of post-analysis software for immune sequencing data. Study-level points and caveats: Those with multiple sclerosis, the patient group, showed significantly lower normalized Chao1 diversity than controls. The five TRBV segments detected at higher frequency in patients than in controls included TRBV5-6, TRBV5-1 and TRBV20-1.

TCR beta cDNA libraries included unique molecular identifiers. Once about 0.95 to 10 million T cells were used, about 490,000 cDNA molecules resulted. TCRdb reprocessed the PCR reads via MiXCR and lists one record per CDR3 protein. The sample shows a few hundred thousand distinct CDR3 sequences, less than 45% of them seen only once. CDR1 and CDR2 from the germline V gene are MNHEY and SVGAGI. V gave up 2 bases and J gave up 2 bases, with 14 bases separating them. The CDR3 has 16 amino acids. This clonotype turned up a few times. Its antigen is unidentified. This receptor was taken from a girl between 5 and 17 years old with multiple sclerosis. The specimen sequenced was blood. This chain uses TRBV6-5 with TRBJ2-3; D is perhaps TRBD2 (6 bases). CDR3 in DNA: TGTGCCAGCAGTTACGATGAGGGAGGCAACACAGATACGCAGTATTTT. Protein sequence: CASSYDEGGNTDTQYF.